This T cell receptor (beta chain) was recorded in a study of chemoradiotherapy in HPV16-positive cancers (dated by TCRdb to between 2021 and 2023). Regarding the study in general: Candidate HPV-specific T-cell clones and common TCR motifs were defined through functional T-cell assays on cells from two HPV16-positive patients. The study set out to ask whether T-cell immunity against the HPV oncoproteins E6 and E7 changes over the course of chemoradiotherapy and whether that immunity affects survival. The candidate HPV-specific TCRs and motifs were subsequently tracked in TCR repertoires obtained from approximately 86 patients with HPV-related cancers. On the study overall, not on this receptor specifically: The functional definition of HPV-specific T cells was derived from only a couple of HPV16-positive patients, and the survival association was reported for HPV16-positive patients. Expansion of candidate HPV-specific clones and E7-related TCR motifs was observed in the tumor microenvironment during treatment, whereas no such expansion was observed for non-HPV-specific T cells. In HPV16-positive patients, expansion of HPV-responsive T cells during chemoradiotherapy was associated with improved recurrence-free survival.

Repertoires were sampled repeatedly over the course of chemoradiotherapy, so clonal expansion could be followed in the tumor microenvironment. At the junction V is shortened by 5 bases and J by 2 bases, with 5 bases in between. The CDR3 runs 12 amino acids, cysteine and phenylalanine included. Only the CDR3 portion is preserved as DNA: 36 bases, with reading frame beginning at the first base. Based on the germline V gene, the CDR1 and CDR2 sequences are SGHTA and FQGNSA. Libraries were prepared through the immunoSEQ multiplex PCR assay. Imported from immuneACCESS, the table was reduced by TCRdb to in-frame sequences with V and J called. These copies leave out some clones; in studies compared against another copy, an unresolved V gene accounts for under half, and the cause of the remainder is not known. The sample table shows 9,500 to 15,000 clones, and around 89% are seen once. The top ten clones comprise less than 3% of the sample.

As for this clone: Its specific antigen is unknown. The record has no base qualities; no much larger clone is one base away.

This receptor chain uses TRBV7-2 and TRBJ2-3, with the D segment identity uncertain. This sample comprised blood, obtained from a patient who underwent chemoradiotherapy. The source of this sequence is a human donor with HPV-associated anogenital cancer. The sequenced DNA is TGTGCCAGCAGCCTGTACACAGATACGCAGTATTTT. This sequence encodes CASSLYTDTQYF. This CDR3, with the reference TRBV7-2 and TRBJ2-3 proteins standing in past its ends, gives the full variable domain GAGVSQSPSNKVTEKGKDVELRCDPISGHTALYWYRQSLGQGLEFLIYFQGNSAPDKSGLPSDRFSAERTGGSVSTLTIQRTQQEDSAVYLCASSLYTDTQYFGPGTRLTVL.